This is a list of T cell receptor beta chains from one sample in a study of cytomegalovirus exposure and HLA in healthy donors. Libraries were prepared by immunoSEQ multiplex PCR; TCRdb keeps only in-frame clonotypes and omits some of them. In the table there are roughly 92,000 clones, approximately 7.6% of which are singletons. The material sequenced was PBMCs. Receptors were obtained from a man aged 45-65 years in good health and CMV-seronegative. CDR3s include the opening cysteine and the closing phenylalanine or tryptophan. A D gene is named only where the DNA matches it firmly. Clone size, where shown, is once, few, many, or a class for clones that have expanded.

. | TRBJ2-2 | TRBV11-1 | TRBD2 | CASSPRTGLNTGELFF | TGTGCCAGCAGCCCACGAACGGGACTAAACACCGGGGAGCTGTTTTTT
few | TRBJ2-3 | TRBV5-1 | TRBD1 | CASSRPGQGLTDTQYF | TGCGCCAGCAGCAGACCGGGACAGGGGCTAACAGATACGCAGTATTTT
. | TRBJ2-3 | TRBV6-1 | . | CASSESTVTQYF | TGTGCCAGCAGTGAAAGCACCGTGACGCAGTATTTT
. | TRBJ2-1 | TRBV25-1 | . | CASSEYGQTQGNEQFF | TGTGCCAGCAGTGAATATGGGCAAACCCAGGGCAATGAGCAGTTCTTC
. | TRBJ2-2 | TRBV10-3 | TRBD1 | CAISDRDRGPNTGELFF | TGTGCCATCAGTGACCGGGACAGGGGACCGAACACCGGGGAGCTGTTTTTT
few | TRBJ2-1 | TRBV5-1 | . | CASSLESVTGGRNEQFF | TGCGCCAGCAGCTTGGAGTCTGTGACAGGTGGACGCAATGAGCAGTTCTTC
few | TRBJ1-6 | TRBV6-6 | TRBD1 | CASSFGGQHNSPLHF | TGTGCCAGCAGTTTTGGGGGACAGCATAATTCACCCCTCCACTTT
few | TRBJ2-2 | TRBV29-1 | TRBD2 | CSVAGLAGGRGELFF | TGCAGCGTTGCTGGACTAGCGGGGGGGCGCGGGGAGCTGTTTTTT
few | TRBJ1-2 | TRBV18 | TRBD1 | CASSLGQGMPDGYTF | TGTGCCAGCTCACTAGGACAGGGGATGCCTGATGGCTACACCTTC
. | TRBJ1-4 | TRBV2 | TRBD1 | CASSELGQGYEKLFF | TGTGCCAGCAGTGAATTAGGACAGGGTTACGAAAAACTGTTTTTT
. | TRBJ1-5 | TRBV13 | . | CASSLAGPNQPQHF | TGTGCCAGCAGTTTGGCGGGCCCGAATCAGCCCCAGCATTTT
. | TRBJ2-7 | TRBV19 | TRBD1 | CASSIFPGGYEQYF | TGTGCCAGTAGCATATTCCCAGGGGGATACGAGCAGTACTTC
. | TRBJ2-1 | TRBV4-2 | TRBD2 | CASSPAGGSYNEQFF | TGTGCCAGCAGCCCCGCGGGAGGATCATACAATGAGCAGTTCTTC
. | TRBJ1-5 | TRBV2 | TRBD1 | CASSPTLSPGTGEQPQHF | TGTGCCAGCAGCCCCACCTTATCCCCCGGGACAGGGGAACAGCCCCAGCATTTT
. | TRBJ1-1 | TRBV29-1 | TRBD1 | CSAEGGVGYTEAFF | TGCAGCGCTGAAGGGGGCGTAGGGTACACTGAAGCTTTCTTT
. | TRBJ2-7 | TRBV4-1 | TRBD1 | CASSQTGDREQYF | TGCGCCAGCAGCCAGACAGGGGACCGCGAGCAGTACTTC
few | TRBJ1-1 | TRBV6-1 | TRBD1 | CASPGTGATEAFF | TGTGCCAGTCCCGGGACAGGGGCCACTGAAGCTTTCTTT
. | TRBJ1-1 | TRBV9 | . | CARSAQGNTEAFF | TGTGCCAGAAGCGCGCAGGGAAACACTGAAGCTTTCTTT
few | TRBJ2-7 | TRBV2 | . | CASSAGGGYEQYF | TGTGCCAGCAGTGCGGGGGGCGGCTACGAGCAGTACTTC
. | TRBJ1-2 | TRBV6-5 | TRBD1 | CASRTGGLNYGYTF | TGTGCCAGCAGAACAGGGGGCTTGAACTATGGCTACACCTTC
. | TRBJ1-2 | TRBV10-3 | . | CAISESVSYGYTF | TGTGCCATCAGTGAGTCCGTCAGTTATGGCTACACCTTC
few | TRBJ1-4 | TRBV2 | . | CASKLVVLNEKLFF | TGTGCCAGCAAATTAGTAGTCCTCAATGAAAAACTGTTTTTT
few | TRBJ2-3 | TRBV5-1 | . | CASSLQDFDTQYF | TGCGCCAGCAGCTTGCAGGACTTCGATACGCAGTATTTT
. | TRBJ2-7 | TRBV15 | . | CATSTGTPSDEQYF | TGTGCCACCAGCACCGGGACACCCTCGGACGAGCAGTACTTC
few | TRBJ2-7 | TRBV19 | TRBD1 | CASSMGQERNEQYF | TGTGCCAGTAGTATGGGACAGGAACGAAACGAGCAGTACTTC
few | TRBJ2-5 | TRBV15 | . | CATSRDIIGDEQYF | TGTGCCACCAGCAGAGATATAATAGGGGATGAGCAGTACTTC
few | TRBJ2-7 | TRBV7-2 | TRBD2 | CASSGGLAGVREQYF | TGTGCCAGCAGCGGTGGACTAGCGGGAGTACGCGAGCAGTACTTC
. | TRBJ2-5 | TRBV11-2 | . | CASSFSRGSETQYF | TGTGCCAGCAGCTTTTCCAGGGGTTCGGAGACCCAGTACTTC
. | TRBJ2-7 | TRBV5-4 | . | CASSSPGRGLTYEQYF | TGTGCCAGCAGCTCCCCCGGGAGGGGGCTTACCTACGAGCAGTACTTC
. | TRBJ2-5 | TRBV19 | . | CASSLEGGGLETQYF | TGTGCCAGTAGTCTCGAGGGAGGAGGACTGGAGACCCAGTACTTC
few | TRBJ1-1 | TRBV27 | . | CASSLLGDGEAFF | TGTGCCAGCAGTTTACTTGGAGACGGTGAAGCTTTCTTT
few | TRBJ2-1 | TRBV9 | TRBD2 | CASSAGTSPNEQFF | TGTGCCAGCAGCGCCGGGACTAGCCCTAACGAGCAGTTCTTC
few | TRBJ1-4 | TRBV7-3 | TRBD1 | CASSPKLRRTGGEKLFF | TGTGCCAGCAGCCCGAAATTAAGACGGACAGGTGGTGAAAAACTGTTTTTT
few | TRBJ2-2 | TRBV29-1 | . | CSVVRTTGELFF | TGCAGCGTTGTTCGGACAACCGGGGAGCTGTTTTTT
. | TRBJ2-1 | TRBV7-9 | . | CASSASQVHNEQFF | TGTGCCAGCAGCGCCTCGCAGGTCCACAATGAGCAGTTCTTC
few | TRBJ1-1 | TRBV7-2 | . | CASSLAVGVAEAFF | TGTGCCAGCAGCTTAGCAGTAGGGGTGGCTGAAGCTTTCTTT
few | TRBJ2-7 | TRBV9 | TRBD2 | CASSVGSGRTYEQYF | TGTGCCAGCAGCGTAGGAAGCGGGAGGACCTACGAGCAGTACTTC
medium-sized | TRBJ1-4 | TRBV5-5 | TRBD1 | CASSLAPRPRGLTTNEKLFF | TGTGCCAGCAGCTTGGCCCCGAGGCCAAGGGGGCTGACAACTAATGAAAAACTGTTTTTT
few | TRBJ1-2 | TRBV18 | . | CASSPERGGYTF | TGTGCCAGCTCACCAGAACGAGGGGGCTACACCTTC
. | TRBJ2-3 | TRBV6-1 | TRBD2 | CASCRTSGTDTQYF | TGTGCCAGCTGCCGGACTAGCGGCACAGATACGCAGTATTTT
. | TRBJ2-3 | TRBV7-2 | . | CASSSVVRDTQYF | TGTGCCAGCAGCTCCGTTGTGCGAGATACGCAGTATTTT
few | TRBJ2-7 | TRBV15 | . | CATSRWGDEQYF | TGTGCCACCAGCAGGTGGGGGGACGAGCAGTACTTC
. | TRBJ2-7 | TRBV7-8 | TRBD1 | CASSLFGTEYEQYF | TGTGCCAGCAGCTTATTCGGGACAGAGTACGAGCAGTACTTC
. | TRBJ2-7 | TRBV10-2 | . | CASSRQEIPYEQYF | TGCGCCAGCAGTCGACAGGAGATCCCCTACGAGCAGTACTTC
few | TRBJ2-7 | TRBV7-9 | . | CASSLGHRGGYEQYF | TGTGCCAGCAGCTTAGGGCACAGGGGAGGCTACGAGCAGTACTTC